The 7 T cell receptor beta chains listed next were all sequenced from one sample in a study of cytomegalovirus exposure and HLA in healthy donors. Researchers ran the PCR with 60 Vbeta and 13 Jbeta primers. Profiled with immunoSEQ multiplex PCR; TCRdb holds only in-frame clones, not every one. The sample consists of around 87,000 clones, over 75% of them appearing once. The sequencing sample was made of PBMCs. Receptor source: a girl aged 2 to 9 in good health and CMV-seropositive.

The chain is built from TRBV28 and TRBJ1-1; 9 nucleotides match TRBD1. This CDR3 comprises 12 residues. The germline V gene encodes CDR1 MDHEN and CDR2 SYDVKM. V shed 3 bases and J 11 bases; nucleotides not matched to a gene: 4. As DNA, the CDR3 is TGTGCCAGCAGTTTGGGGACAGGGAACGCTTTCTTT. Translating gives CASSLGTGNAFF.

V and J are TRBV5-1 and TRBJ2-1; TRBD2 aligns across 7 bases. Looked up from germline, CDR1 is SGHRS and CDR2 is YFSETQ. Trimming at V came to 3 bases and at J to 5 bases, leaving 17 bases not matched to a gene. The CDR3 is 18 amino acids. The CDR3 protein is CASSSTSVNLGTHNEQFF. The CDR3 DNA sequence: TGCGCCAGCAGCTCAACTAGCGTTAATTTGGGAACTCACAATGAGCAGTTCTTC. Complete variable domain (other parts from reference TRBV5-1 and TRBJ2-1): KAGVTQTPRYLIKTRGQQVTLSCSPISGHRSVSWYQQTPGQGLQFLFEYFSETQRNKGNFPGRFSGRQFSNSRSEMNVSTLELGDSALYLCASSSTSVNLGTHNEQFFGPGTRLTVL.

Concerning this clone itself: The junction departs from the called germline gene at one end, perhaps through a read error. The V and J genes are TRBV28 and TRBJ1-5, with 7 bases lining up with TRBD1. The CDR3 totals 14 residues. CDR1 is MDHEN and CDR2 is SYDVKM in the germline V gene. CDR3 DNA sequence: TGTGCCAGCATTAACAGGGGCGTGGATCAGCCCCAGAATTTT. Translation: CASINRGVDQPQNF.

V and J are TRBV5-1 and TRBJ2-7; D not resolved. Trimming took off 1 base at V and 3 bases at J, with 32 bases between the two ends. This CDR3 comprises 21 residues. From germline, CDR1 is SGHRS and CDR2 YFSETQ. The chain's CDR3 is CASSLNDPRHSPVPPYYEQYF. CDR3 nucleotides: TGCGCCAGCAGCTTGAACGACCCGAGACATTCTCCAGTCCCACCTTACTACGAGCAGTACTTC.

The chain couples TRBV5-1 to TRBJ2-5; TRBD2 matches 8 bases. The J segment lost 4 bases and the V segment lost 2 bases, leaving 4 bases of the junction unmatched. Germline CDR1 and CDR2: SGHRS and YFSETQ. The CDR3 has 14 residues. Here the CDR3 DNA reads TGCGCCAGCAGCTTAGGTCTAGCGGGAGAGACCCAGTACTTC. It encodes CASSLGLAGETQYF.

The CDR3 sequence: CASSLYGEATEAFF. The CDR3 DNA follows: TGTGCCAGCAGCTTATACGGGGAGGCGACTGAAGCTTTCTTT. The chain combines TRBV7-3 with TRBJ1-1; D unresolved. The germline gives CDR1 SGHTA, CDR2 FQGTGA. Between the trimmed V and J ends, which lost 2 bases and 5 bases, there was a span of 12 bases. The CDR3 has 14 amino acids.

V usage is TRBV7-7 and J usage is TRBJ1-1; the match to TRBD1 covers 7 bases. Germline loops: CDR1 SSHAT, CDR2 FNYEAQ (reference sequence). Unmatched junction bases numbered 5, after V lost 4 bases and J lost 9 bases. The CDR3 extends over 12 amino acids. This CDR3 is CASSYPTGKAFF. The CDR3 DNA sequence: TGTGCCAGCAGCTATCCGACAGGGAAAGCTTTCTTT.